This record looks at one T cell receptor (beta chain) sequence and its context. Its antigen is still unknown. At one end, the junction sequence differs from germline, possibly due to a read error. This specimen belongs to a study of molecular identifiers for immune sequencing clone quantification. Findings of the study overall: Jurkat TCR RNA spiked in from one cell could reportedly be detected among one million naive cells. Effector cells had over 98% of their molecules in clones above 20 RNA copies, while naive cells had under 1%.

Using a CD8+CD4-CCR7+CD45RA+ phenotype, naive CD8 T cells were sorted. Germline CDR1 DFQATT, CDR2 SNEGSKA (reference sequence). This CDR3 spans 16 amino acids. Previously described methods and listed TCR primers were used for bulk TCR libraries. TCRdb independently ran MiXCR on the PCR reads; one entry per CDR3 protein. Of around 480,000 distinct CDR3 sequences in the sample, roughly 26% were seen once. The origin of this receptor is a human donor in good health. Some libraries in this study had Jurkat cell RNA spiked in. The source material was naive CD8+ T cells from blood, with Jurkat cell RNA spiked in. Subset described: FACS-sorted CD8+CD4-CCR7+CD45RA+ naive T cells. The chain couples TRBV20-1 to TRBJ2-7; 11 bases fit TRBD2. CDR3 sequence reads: CSAGELAGATSYEQYF. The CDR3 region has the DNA TGCAGTGCTGGAGAACTAGCGGGAGCGACTTCCTACGAGCAGTACTTC.